This TCR beta chain is from a study of cytomegalovirus exposure and HLA in healthy donors. Whole-study results and caveats: A previous analysis found most TCR beta V segments productive roughly 87% or roughly 30% of the time. Reports indicated that the classifier achieved high specificity and sensitivity in diagnosing cytomegalovirus status. Sequencing probably produced one cluster of sequence variants that were highly shared.

The study ran its PCR with 60 Vbeta and 13 Jbeta primers. Clones were read by immunoSEQ multiplex PCR, and TCRdb kept only the in-frame ones, dropping some. The sample yields roughly 180,000 clones, about three quarters seen once. Concerning this clone itself: Its antigen is not identified.

This CDR3 contains 17 residues. The chain couples TRBV21-1 to TRBJ1-2; whether TRBD1, the table's D call, matches the DNA was not checked. TRBV21-1 is noted as a pseudogene. Material for sequencing was PBMCs. The source is a female donor in good health and CMV-seronegative. The CDR3 DNA reads TGTGCCAGCAGTGAATCGTTTTACAGGGGGCTGGACTATGGCTACACCTTC. Its protein is CASSESFYRGLDYGYTF.